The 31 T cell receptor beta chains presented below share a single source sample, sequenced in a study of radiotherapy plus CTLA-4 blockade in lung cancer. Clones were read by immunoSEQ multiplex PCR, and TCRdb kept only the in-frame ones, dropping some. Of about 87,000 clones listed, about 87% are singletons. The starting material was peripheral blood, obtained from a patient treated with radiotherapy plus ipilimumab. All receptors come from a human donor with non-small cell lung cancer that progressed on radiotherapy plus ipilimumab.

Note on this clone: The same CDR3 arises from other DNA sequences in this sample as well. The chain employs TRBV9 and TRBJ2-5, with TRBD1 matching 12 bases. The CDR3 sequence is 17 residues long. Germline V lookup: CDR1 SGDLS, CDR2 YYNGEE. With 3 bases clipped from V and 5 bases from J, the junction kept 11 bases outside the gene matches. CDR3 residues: CASSDITGTGGRETQYF. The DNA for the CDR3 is TGTGCCAGCAGCGATATAACCGGGACAGGGGGCCGGGAGACCCAGTACTTC.

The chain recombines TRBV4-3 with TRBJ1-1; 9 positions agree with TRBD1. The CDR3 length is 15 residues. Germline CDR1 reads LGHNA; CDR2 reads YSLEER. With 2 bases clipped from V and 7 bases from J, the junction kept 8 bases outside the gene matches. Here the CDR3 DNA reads TGCGCCAGCAGCCAATGGGACAGGGCTAAAGGTGAAGCTTTCTTT. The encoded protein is CASSQWDRAKGEAFF.

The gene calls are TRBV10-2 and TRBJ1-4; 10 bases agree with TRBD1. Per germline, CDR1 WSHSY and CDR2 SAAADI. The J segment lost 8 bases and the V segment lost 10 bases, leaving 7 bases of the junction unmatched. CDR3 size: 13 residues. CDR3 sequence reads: CATADRGREKLFF. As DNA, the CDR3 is TGCGCCACCGCTGACAGGGGGCGGGAAAAACTGTTTTTT.

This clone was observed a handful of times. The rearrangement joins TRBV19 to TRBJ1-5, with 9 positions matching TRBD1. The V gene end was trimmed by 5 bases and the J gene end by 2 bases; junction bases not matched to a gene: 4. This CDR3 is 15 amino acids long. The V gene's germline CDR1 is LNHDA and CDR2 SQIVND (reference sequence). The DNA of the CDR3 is TGTGCCAGTAGTTCACAGGGGGCCGGCAATCAGCCCCAGCATTTT. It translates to CASSSQGAGNQPQHF.

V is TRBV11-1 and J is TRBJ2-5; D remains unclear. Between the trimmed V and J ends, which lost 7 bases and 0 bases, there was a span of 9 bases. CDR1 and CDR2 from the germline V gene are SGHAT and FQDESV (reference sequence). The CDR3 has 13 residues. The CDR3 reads CASKVEYQETQYF. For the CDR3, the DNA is TGTGCCAGCAAGGTGGAGTACCAAGAGACCCAGTACTTC.

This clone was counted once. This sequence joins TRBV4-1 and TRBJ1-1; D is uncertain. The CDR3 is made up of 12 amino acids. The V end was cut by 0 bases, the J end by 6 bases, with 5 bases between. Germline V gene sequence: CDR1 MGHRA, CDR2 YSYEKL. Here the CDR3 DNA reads TGCGCCAGCAGCCAAGATGGGTCTGAAGCTTTCTTT. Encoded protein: CASSQDGSEAFF.

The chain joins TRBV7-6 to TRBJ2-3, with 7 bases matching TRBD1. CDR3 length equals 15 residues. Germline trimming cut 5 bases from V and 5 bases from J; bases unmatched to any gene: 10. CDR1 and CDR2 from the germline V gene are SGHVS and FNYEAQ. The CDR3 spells CASSLGTAWRDTQYF. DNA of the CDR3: TGTGCCAGCAGCCTCGGGACAGCCTGGAGAGATACGCAGTATTTT.

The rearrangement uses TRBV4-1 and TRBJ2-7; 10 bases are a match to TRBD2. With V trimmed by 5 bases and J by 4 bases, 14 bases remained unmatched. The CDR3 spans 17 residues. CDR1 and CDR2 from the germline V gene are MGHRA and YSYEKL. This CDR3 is CASSGSSGRGPIYEQYF. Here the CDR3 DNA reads TGCGCCAGCAGCGGAAGCAGCGGGAGGGGACCTATTTACGAGCAGTACTTC.

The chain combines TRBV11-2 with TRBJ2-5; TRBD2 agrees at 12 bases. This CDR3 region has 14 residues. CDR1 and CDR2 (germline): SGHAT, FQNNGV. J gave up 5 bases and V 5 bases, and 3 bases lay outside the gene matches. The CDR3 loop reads CASSQGTSGETQYF. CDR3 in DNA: TGTGCCAGCAGCCAGGGGACTAGCGGGGAGACCCAGTACTTC.

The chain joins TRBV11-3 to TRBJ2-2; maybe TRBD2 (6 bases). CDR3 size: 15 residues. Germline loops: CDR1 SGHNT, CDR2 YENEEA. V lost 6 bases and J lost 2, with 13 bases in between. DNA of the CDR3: TGTGCCAGCAGACCCGGGACTGCCAACACCGGGGAGCTGTTTTTT. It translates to CASRPGTANTGELFF. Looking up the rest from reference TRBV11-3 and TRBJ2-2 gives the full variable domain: EAGVVQSPRYKIIEKKQPVAFWCNPISGHNTLYWYLQNLGQGPELLIRYENEEAVDDSQLPKDRFSAERLKGVDSTLKIQPAELGDSAVYLCASRPGTANTGELFFGEGSRLTVL.

CDR3 bases: TGTGCCAGCAGCGGGGGGGCATGGGAGACCCAGTACTTC. As protein: CASSGGAWETQYF. The V and J genes are TRBV6-5 and TRBJ2-5; TRBD2 matches at 8 bases. The CDR3 spans 13 residues. Trimming removed 6 bases from V and 5 bases from J; junction bases left unmatched: 5. Germline values: CDR1 MNHEY, CDR2 SVGAGI.

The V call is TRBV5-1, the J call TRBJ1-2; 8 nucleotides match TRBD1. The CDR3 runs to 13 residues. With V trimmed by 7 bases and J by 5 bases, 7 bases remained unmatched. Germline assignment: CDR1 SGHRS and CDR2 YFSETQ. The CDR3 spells CASAGQGLYGYTF. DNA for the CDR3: TGCGCCAGCGCTGGACAGGGCCTATATGGCTACACCTTC. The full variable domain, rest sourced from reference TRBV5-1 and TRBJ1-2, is KAGVTQTPRYLIKTRGQQVTLSCSPISGHRSVSWYQQTPGQGLQFLFEYFSETQRNKGNFPGRFSGRQFSNSRSEMNVSTLELGDSALYLCASAGQGLYGYTFGSGTRLTVV.

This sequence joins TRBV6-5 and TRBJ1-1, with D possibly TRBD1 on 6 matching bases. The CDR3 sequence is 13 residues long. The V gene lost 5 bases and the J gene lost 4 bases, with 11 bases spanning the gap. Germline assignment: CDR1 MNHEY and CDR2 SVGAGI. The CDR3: CASSSIGGTEAFF. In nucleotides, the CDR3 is TGTGCCAGCAGTAGCATAGGGGGCACTGAAGCTTTCTTT.

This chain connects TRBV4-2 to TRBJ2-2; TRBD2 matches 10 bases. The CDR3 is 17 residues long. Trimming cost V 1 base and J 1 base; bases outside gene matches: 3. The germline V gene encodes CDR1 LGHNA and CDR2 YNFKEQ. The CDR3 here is CASSQGPSGGNTGELFF. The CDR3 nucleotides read TGTGCCAGCAGCCAAGGGCCTAGCGGGGGGAACACCGGGGAGCTGTTTTTT.

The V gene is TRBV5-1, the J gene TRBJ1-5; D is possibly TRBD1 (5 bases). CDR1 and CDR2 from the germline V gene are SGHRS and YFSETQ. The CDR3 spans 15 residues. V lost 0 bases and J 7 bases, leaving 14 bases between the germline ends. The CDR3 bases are TGCGCCAGCAGCTTGGCCACGGGGGTGGGGCAGCCCCAGCATTTT. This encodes CASSLATGVGQPQHF. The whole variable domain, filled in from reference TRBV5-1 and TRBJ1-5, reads KAGVTQTPRYLIKTRGQQVTLSCSPISGHRSVSWYQQTPGQGLQFLFEYFSETQRNKGNFPGRFSGRQFSNSRSEMNVSTLELGDSALYLCASSLATGVGQPQHFGDGTRLSIL.

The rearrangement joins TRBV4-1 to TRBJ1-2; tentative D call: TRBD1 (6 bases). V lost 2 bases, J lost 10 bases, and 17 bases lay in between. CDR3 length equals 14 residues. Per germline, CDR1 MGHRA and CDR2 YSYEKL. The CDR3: CASSQPPGTKNYTF. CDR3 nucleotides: TGCGCCAGCAGCCAACCTCCCGGGACAAAAAACTACACCTTC.

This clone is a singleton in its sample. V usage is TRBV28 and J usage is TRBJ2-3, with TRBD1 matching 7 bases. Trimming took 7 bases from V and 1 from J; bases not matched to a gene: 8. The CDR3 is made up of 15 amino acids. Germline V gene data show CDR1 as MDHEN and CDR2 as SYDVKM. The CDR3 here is CASTLGTGGTDTQYF. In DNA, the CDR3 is TGTGCCAGCACCTTGGGAACAGGGGGCACAGATACGCAGTATTTT.

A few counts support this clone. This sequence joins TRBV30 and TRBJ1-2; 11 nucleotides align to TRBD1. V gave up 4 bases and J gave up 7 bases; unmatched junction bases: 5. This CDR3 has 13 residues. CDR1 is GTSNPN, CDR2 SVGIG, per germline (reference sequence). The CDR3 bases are TGTGCCTGGACGGACAGGGGGCCGAGTGGCTACACCTTC. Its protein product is CAWTDRGPSGYTF.

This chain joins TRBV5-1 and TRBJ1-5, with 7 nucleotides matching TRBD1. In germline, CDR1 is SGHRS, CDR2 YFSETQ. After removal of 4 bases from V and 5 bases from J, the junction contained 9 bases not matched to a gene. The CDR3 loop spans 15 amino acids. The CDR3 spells CASSLLGDSHQPQHF. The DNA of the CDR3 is TGCGCCAGCAGCCTGTTGGGGGACAGCCATCAGCCCCAGCATTTT.

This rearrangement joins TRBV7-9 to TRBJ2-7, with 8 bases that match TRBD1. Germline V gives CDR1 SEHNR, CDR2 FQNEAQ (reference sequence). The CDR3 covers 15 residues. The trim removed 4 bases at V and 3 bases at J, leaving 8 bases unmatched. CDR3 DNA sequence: TGTGCCAGCAGCTCCTACCTGGGACAGGACTACGAGCAGTACTTC. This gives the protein CASSSYLGQDYEQYF.

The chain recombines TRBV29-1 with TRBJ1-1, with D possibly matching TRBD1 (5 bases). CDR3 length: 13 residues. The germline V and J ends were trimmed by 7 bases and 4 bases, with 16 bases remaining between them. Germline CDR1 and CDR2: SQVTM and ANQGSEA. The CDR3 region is CSGWDGTSTEAFF. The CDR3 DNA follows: TGCAGCGGGTGGGACGGGACTTCCACTGAAGCTTTCTTT.

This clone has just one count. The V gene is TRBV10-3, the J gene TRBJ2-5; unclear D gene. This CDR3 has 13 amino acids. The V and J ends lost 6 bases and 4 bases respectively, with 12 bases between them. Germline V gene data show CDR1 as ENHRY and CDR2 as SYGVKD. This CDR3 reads CAISVLPSETQYF. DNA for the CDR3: TGTGCCATCAGCGTCCTCCCCTCAGAGACCCAGTACTTC.

The CDR3 DNA sequence: TGCGCCAGCAGCGAACGGCTCAGTAGCGGGGGGGCGGGTGAGACCCAGTACTTC. It codes for CASSERLSSGGAGETQYF. J is TRBJ2-5 and V is TRBV4-1, with TRBD2 identical over 11 bases. This CDR3 contains 18 residues. V lost 5 bases, J lost 5 bases, and 16 bases stayed unmatched. CDR1 is MGHRA, CDR2 YSYEKL, per germline.

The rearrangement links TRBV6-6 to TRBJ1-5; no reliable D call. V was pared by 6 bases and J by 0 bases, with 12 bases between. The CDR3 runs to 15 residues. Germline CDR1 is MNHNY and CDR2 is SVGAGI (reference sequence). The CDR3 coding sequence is TGTGCCAGCAGAGAACAGTCCGTTAGCAATCAGCCCCAGCATTTT. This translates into CASREQSVSNQPQHF.

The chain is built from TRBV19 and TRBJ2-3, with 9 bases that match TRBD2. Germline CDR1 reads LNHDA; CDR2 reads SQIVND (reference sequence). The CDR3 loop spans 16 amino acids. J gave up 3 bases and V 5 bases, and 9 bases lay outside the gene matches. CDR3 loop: CASSSSSGMGTDTQYF. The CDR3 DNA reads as TGTGCCAGTAGTTCGTCTAGCGGGATGGGTACAGATACGCAGTATTTT.

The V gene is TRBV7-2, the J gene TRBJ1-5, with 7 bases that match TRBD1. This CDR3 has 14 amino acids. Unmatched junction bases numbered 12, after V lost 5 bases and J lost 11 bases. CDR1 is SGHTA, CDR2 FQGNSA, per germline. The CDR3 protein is CASSRGQHVAAQHF. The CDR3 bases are TGTGCCAGCAGCCGGGGACAGCACGTTGCAGCCCAGCATTTT.

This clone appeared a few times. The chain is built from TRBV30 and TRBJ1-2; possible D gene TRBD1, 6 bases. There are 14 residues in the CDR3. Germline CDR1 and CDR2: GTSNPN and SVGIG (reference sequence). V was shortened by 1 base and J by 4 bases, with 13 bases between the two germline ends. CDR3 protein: CAWSGDRSSYGYTF. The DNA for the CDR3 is TGTGCCTGGAGTGGTGACAGGAGCTCCTATGGCTACACCTTC.

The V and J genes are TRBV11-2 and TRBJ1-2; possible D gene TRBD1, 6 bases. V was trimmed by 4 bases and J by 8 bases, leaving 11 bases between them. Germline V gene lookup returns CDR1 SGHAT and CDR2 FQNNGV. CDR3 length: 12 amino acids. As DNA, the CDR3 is TGTGCCAGCAGCTCAGGACAGAGGGGCTACACCTTC. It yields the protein CASSSGQRGYTF.

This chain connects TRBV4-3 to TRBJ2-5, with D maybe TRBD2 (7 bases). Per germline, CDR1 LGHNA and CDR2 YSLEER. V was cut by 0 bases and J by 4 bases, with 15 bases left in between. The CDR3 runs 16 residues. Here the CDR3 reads CASSQDDLGGRETQYF. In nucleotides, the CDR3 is TGCGCCAGCAGCCAAGATGATCTGGGGGGGCGAGAGACCCAGTACTTC.

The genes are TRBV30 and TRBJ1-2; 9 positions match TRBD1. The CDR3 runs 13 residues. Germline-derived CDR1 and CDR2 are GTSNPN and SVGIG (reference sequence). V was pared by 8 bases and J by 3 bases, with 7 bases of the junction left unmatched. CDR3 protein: CAGPRDRDYGYTF. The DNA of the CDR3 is TGTGCCGGCCCCCGGGACAGGGACTATGGCTACACCTTC.

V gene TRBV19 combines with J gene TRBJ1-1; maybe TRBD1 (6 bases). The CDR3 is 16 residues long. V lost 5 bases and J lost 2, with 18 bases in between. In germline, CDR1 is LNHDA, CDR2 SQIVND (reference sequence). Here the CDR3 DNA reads TGTGCCAGTAGTGCCCAGTGGGGGGCGGGCAACACTGAAGCTTTCTTT. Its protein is CASSAQWGAGNTEAFF.